This TCR beta chain comes out of a study of cytomegalovirus exposure and HLA in healthy donors. Across the study: An early release of data contained roughly 90 million unique TCRs, which came from HLA-typed donors. Findings of the study overall: Later on, an analysis found that several of the most significant clusters appeared to be linked to common viral pathogens, which included parvovirus B19. A later analysis linked a missense variant in DCLRE1C to the trimming of TCR beta V and J genes.

A note on this clone: Its antigen is as yet unknown.

Researchers ran the PCR with 60 Vbeta and 13 Jbeta primers. Clones were read by immunoSEQ multiplex PCR, and TCRdb kept only the in-frame ones, dropping some. The table lists over 100,000 clones, about four fifths of them singletons. In germline, CDR1 is SGHTA, CDR2 FQGTGA. V dropped 2 bases and J dropped 2; count of bases not matched to a gene: 2. The CDR3 consists of 14 residues. The J gene is TRBJ2-5, the V gene TRBV7-3; 7 bases are shared with TRBD2. Sequenced material: PBMCs. The sequence was obtained from a woman under 30 in good health and CMV-seropositive. CDR3 DNA: TGTGCCAGCAGCTTATGGGGAGGGCAAGAGACCCAGTACTTC. Protein product: CASSLWGGQETQYF. Looking up the rest from reference TRBV7-3 and TRBJ2-5 gives the full variable domain: GAGVSQTPSNKVTEKGKYVELRCDPISGHTALYWYRQSLGQGPEFLIYFQGTGAADDSGLPNDRFFAVRPEGSVSTLKIQRTERGDSAVYLCASSLWGGQETQYFGPGTRLLVL.